One and the same sample provided the 4 T cell receptor beta chains below, sequenced in a study of response to subunit inactivated influenza vaccine. TCRdb reanalysed the RT-PCR reads using MiXCR and keeps one entry per CDR3 protein. The sample records under 750,000 distinct CDR3 sequences, about 11% being singletons. The sample in question was PBMCs from blood, obtained on the day of vaccination. These receptor sequences come from a man aged 50 to 60 who received an inactivated influenza vaccine.

The chain couples TRBV12-3 or TRBV12-4 to TRBJ1-2, with 9 bases aligning to TRBD1. V shed 6 bases and J 6 bases; nucleotides not matched to a gene: 8. The CDR3 loop spans 14 amino acids. The CDR3 coding sequence is TGTGCCAGCAGCCGATCACAGGGGGCGGATGGCTACACCTTC. Translating gives CASSRSQGADGYTF.

The chain carries TRBV5-5 and TRBJ1-4, with TRBD1 as a possible D gene (5 bases). The germline gives CDR1 SGHKS, CDR2 YYEKEE (reference sequence). The CDR3 consists of 14 residues. V lost 3 bases, J lost 7 bases, and 13 bases lay in between. The CDR3 DNA follows: TGTGCCAGCAGCTCCGGACAATTGGGTGAAAAACTGTTTTTT. This encodes CASSSGQLGEKLFF.

This clonotype was observed many times. The chain employs TRBV12-3 or TRBV12-4 and TRBJ2-7; no clear D gene. This CDR3 has 12 residues. V was cut by 3 bases and J by 3 bases, with 6 bases left in between. CDR3 region: CASSFRYYEQYF. The DNA of the CDR3 is TGTGCCAGCAGTTTCCGATACTACGAGCAGTACTTC.

This clonotype appeared a few times. The V and J genes are TRBV29-1 and TRBJ2-2; D is uncertain. Trimming pared 7 bases from V and 6 bases from J, leaving 12 bases between. Germline V gene lookup returns CDR1 SQVTM and CDR2 ANQGSEA. This CDR3 has 12 amino acids. CDR3 in amino acids: CSGQGMPGELFF. The CDR3 DNA follows: TGCAGCGGACAAGGGATGCCCGGGGAGCTGTTTTTT.